This T cell receptor (beta chain) was sequenced during a study of response to subunit inactivated influenza vaccine. Study observations and caveats: Authors suggested each seasonal flu vaccination may recruit only limited numbers of new T cells.

TCRdb recomputed calls from the RT-PCR reads with MiXCR, one row per CDR3 protein. The sample lists roughly 500,000 distinct CDR3 sequences, around 25% seen once, with around 2% in the top ten. Germline V gene sequence: CDR1 MDHEN, CDR2 SYDVKM. V was shortened by 5 bases and J by 0 bases, with 20 bases between the two germline ends. The CDR3 totals 18 residues. Comment on this clonotype: What it binds is not known.

This clonotype was obtained from a man aged 50 to 59 who received an inactivated influenza vaccine. The material sequenced was CD4+ T cells sorted from PBMCs, taken 4 to 6 days after vaccination. V gene TRBV28 combines with J gene TRBJ1-5; D ambiguous. CDR3 in DNA: TGTGCCAGCAGTCCCACATACTGGACGCGGAATAGCAATCAGCCCCAGCATTTT. Its protein is CASSPTYWTRNSNQPQHF. Full variable domain (rest looked up from reference TRBV28 and TRBJ1-5): DVKVTQSSRYLVKRTGEKVFLECVQDMDHENMFWYRQDPGLGLRLIYFSYDVKMKEKGDIPEGYSVSREKKERFSLILESASTNQTSMYLCASSPTYWTRNSNQPQHFGDGTRLSIL.